A single T cell receptor (beta chain) is shown here with its context. This entry is derived from a study of blood T cell repertoires in COVID-19. Study-level information: The origin of the acute and convalescent COVID-19 samples was the United States, Italy and Spain. PBMCs, B-cell-depleted T cells, or T cells provided the cDNA or gDNA that made up the material.

Original analysis: Reference gene primer amplification in the assay estimated nucleated cell counts. Produced via immunoSEQ multiplex PCR; TCRdb's table is partial and in-frame only. The V and J calls and clone size were taken over from that table, and D and trimming were inferred from the DNA. In the table there are some 110,000 clones, approximately 83% of which are singletons. This TCR came from a woman between 65 and 79 years old with acute or convalescent COVID-19. The sequencing input was peripheral blood.

CDR3 bases: TGTGCCAGCAGTGCGCAGAATACCATGAACACTGAAGCTTTCTTT. It yields the protein CASSAQNTMNTEAFF. The chain couples TRBV2 to TRBJ1-1; D call uncertain. The CDR3 totals 15 residues. Between the trimmed V and J ends, which lost 4 bases and 0 bases, there was a span of 12 bases. Germline CDR1 is SNHLY and CDR2 is FYNNEI.